This is a list of T cell receptor beta chains from one sample in a study of blood T cells in healthy people across ages. MiXCR, applied by TCRdb to the 5' RACE reads, yields one record per CDR3 protein. The sample shows roughly 1.9 million distinct CDR3 sequences, about 39% of them seen only once. Sequencing used blood. The receptors stem from a human donor in good health. Both conserved end residues are part of each CDR3. The D gene is left open where the match is weak. A clone size is listed for some rows: how often the clone was seen (once, few, many), or a class if it is expanded.

v_call	j_call	d_call	clone_size	cdr3_length	cdr3_aa	cdr3_nt
TRBV12-3/TRBV12-4	TRBJ1-4	NA	NA	14	CASSLAVRNEKLFF	TGTGCCAGCAGTTTAGCGGTCAGGAATGAAAAACTGTTTTTT
TRBV10-3	TRBJ1-2	TRBD1	NA	15	CAISESRDRVTGDTF	TGTGCCATCAGTGAGTCGAGGGACAGGGTAACGGGTGACACCTTC
TRBV9	TRBJ2-3	TRBD2	few	18	CASSPGLAGGKITDTQYF	TGTGCCAGCAGCCCCGGACTAGCGGGGGGCAAAATCACAGATACGCAGTATTTT
TRBV27	TRBJ2-5	TRBD2	NA	18	CASRQLGLAGGPGETQYF	TGTGCCAGCAGGCAACTGGGACTAGCGGGGGGGCCGGGAGAGACCCAGTACTTC
TRBV5-1	TRBJ2-1	TRBD2	NA	15	CASSPRGSRVDEQFF	TGCGCCAGCAGTCCCCGCGGGAGCAGGGTGGATGAGCAGTTCTTC
TRBV2	TRBJ1-6	TRBD1	NA	15	CASSETGQGASPLHF	TGTGCCAGCAGTGAAACGGGGCAGGGGGCCTCACCCCTCCACTTT
TRBV6-2/TRBV6-3	TRBJ2-1	NA	NA	13	CASTTMTYDEQFF	TGTGCCAGCACCACAATGACTTACGATGAGCAGTTCTTC
TRBV20-1	TRBJ1-1	TRBD1	NA	13	CSALTGGDAEAFF	TGCAGTGCTCTGACAGGGGGAGATGCTGAAGCTTTCTTT
TRBV12-5	TRBJ1-1	NA	NA	15	CASGPDTGMNTEAFF	TGTGCTAGTGGCCCCGACACCGGTATGAACACTGAAGCTTTCTTT
TRBV18	TRBJ2-7	TRBD2	few	15	CASSPRLAVVYEQYF	TGTGCCAGCTCACCGAGACTAGCGGTGGTCTACGAGCAGTACTTC
TRBV12-3/TRBV12-4	TRBJ2-3	NA	NA	16	CASSFFGGAGTDTQYF	TGTGCCAGCAGTTTTTTTGGGGGCGCGGGCACGGATACGCAGTATTTT
TRBV12-5	TRBJ2-1	TRBD2	NA	16	CASGLASGGPYNEQFF	TGTGCTAGTGGTTTGGCTAGCGGGGGGCCCTACAATGAGCAGTTCTTC
TRBV25-1	TRBJ2-2	NA	NA	13	CASSFGLAGELFF	TGTGCCAGCAGTTTTGGGTTAGCCGGGGAGCTGTTTTTT
TRBV7-2	TRBJ1-1	NA	NA	14	CASSSLGWFTEAFF	TGTGCCAGCAGCTCCCTTGGGTGGTTCACTGAAGCTTTCTTT
TRBV18	TRBJ2-5	TRBD1	NA	14	CASSPDRARETQYF	TGTGCCAGCTCACCCGACAGGGCCCGAGAGACCCAGTACTTC
TRBV12-5	TRBJ1-1	NA	few	13	CASGFFLDTEAFF	TGTGCTAGTGGTTTCTTTTTGGACACTGAAGCTTTCTTT
TRBV6-6	TRBJ1-2	TRBD1	many	14	CASSSGTAKYGYTF	TGTGCCAGCAGTTCTGGGACAGCTAAATATGGCTACACCTTC
TRBV20-1	TRBJ2-1	NA	NA	17	CSARDRRRAGVYNEQFF	TGCAGTGCTAGAGATCGCCGCAGGGCAGGGGTCTACAATGAGCAGTTCTTC
TRBV9	TRBJ1-2	NA	NA	14	CASSGQQGSDGYTF	TGTGCCAGCAGCGGGCAACAGGGTTCGGATGGCTACACCTTC
TRBV4-3	TRBJ2-1	NA	NA	13	CASSQDLQWEQFF	TGCGCCAGCAGCCAAGATCTACAGTGGGAGCAGTTCTTC
TRBV7-3	TRBJ2-4	TRBD1	NA	16	CASSLNGGTGAVNPYF	TGTGCCAGCAGCTTAAACGGCGGGACAGGGGCCGTTAATCCGTACTTC
TRBV20-1	TRBJ1-4	NA	once	14	CSARAFQGGEKLFF	TGCAGTGCTAGAGCTTTCCAGGGTGGTGAAAAACTGTTTTTT
TRBV29-1	TRBJ1-1	TRBD1	NA	13	CSAQTGGRGEAFF	TGCAGCGCTCAGACAGGGGGCAGGGGTGAAGCTTTCTTT
TRBV7-6	TRBJ2-7	NA	many	12	CASSSRLGEQYF	TGTGCCAGCAGCTCTCGATTGGGCGAGCAGTACTTC
TRBV7-2	TRBJ2-7	NA	NA	13	CASSLGTDVEQYF	TGTGCCAGCAGCCTTGGGACCGATGTGGAGCAGTACTTC
TRBV6-2/TRBV6-3	TRBJ2-5	NA	few	13	CASTRQTQETQYF	TGTGCCAGCACCCGACAGACACAAGAGACCCAGTACTTC
TRBV13	TRBJ2-7	NA	NA	13	CASSTGFWNEQYF	TGTGCCAGCAGCACAGGGTTTTGGAACGAGCAGTACTTC
TRBV5-6	TRBJ1-2	NA	few	16	CASSLRTSSLSSGYTF	TGTGCCAGCAGCTTGCGGACGTCCTCCTTGAGTTCTGGCTACACCTTC
TRBV7-9	TRBJ2-5	NA	few	14	CASRTGGGKETQYF	TGTGCCAGCAGGACGGGAGGGGGCAAGGAGACCCAGTACTTC
TRBV7-2	TRBJ2-3	NA	few	14	CASSLDRSRDTQYF	TGTGCCAGCAGCTTAGATCGTTCCCGAGATACGCAGTATTTT
TRBV4-3	TRBJ2-5	TRBD2	NA	19	CASSQEWGLAGSGEETQYF	TGCGCCAGCAGCCAAGAGTGGGGACTAGCGGGCTCGGGCGAGGAGACCCAGTACTTC
TRBV12-3/TRBV12-4	TRBJ2-1	NA	NA	16	CASSLAGGPGLNEQFF	TGTGCCAGCAGTTTAGCCGGGGGGCCTGGTCTCAATGAGCAGTTCTTC
TRBV20-1	TRBJ1-1	NA	NA	14	CSAPSQGGNTEAFF	TGCAGTGCCCCCTCACAGGGCGGGAACACTGAAGCTTTCTTT
TRBV6-5	TRBJ2-2	NA	NA	13	CASRKGFTGELFF	TGTGCCAGCAGGAAGGGATTCACCGGGGAGCTGTTTTTT
TRBV18	TRBJ2-7	NA	NA	14	CASSPPYGTSEQYF	TGTGCCAGCTCACCTCCGTACGGGACAAGCGAGCAGTACTTC
TRBV28	TRBJ1-5	NA	NA	14	CASSFRAAFQPQHF	TGTGCCAGCAGTTTCAGGGCCGCCTTCCAGCCCCAGCATTTT
TRBV6-2/TRBV6-3	TRBJ1-5	NA	few	13	CASSFRDYQPQHF	TGTGCCAGCAGTTTCCGGGACTATCAGCCCCAGCATTTT
TRBV7-9	TRBJ2-1	NA	NA	12	CASFGVGNEQFF	TGTGCCAGCTTTGGGGTGGGCAATGAGCAGTTCTTC
TRBV5-1	TRBJ2-3	TRBD1	few	14	CASGGQGPTDTQYF	TGCGCCAGCGGAGGACAGGGGCCCACAGATACGCAGTATTTT
TRBV20-1	TRBJ1-1	TRBD1	few	16	CSATNRGLGMNTEAFF	TGCAGTGCCACAAACAGGGGTTTGGGGATGAACACTGAAGCTTTCTTT
TRBV11-2	TRBJ2-3	NA	NA	12	CANSLGVDTQYF	TGTGCCAACAGCTTAGGCGTGGATACGCAGTATTTT
TRBV10-3	TRBJ1-2	TRBD1	few	16	CAISGGQSIPNYGYTF	TGTGCCATCAGCGGGGGACAGTCAATACCAAACTATGGCTACACCTTC
TRBV7-2	TRBJ2-7	NA	NA	15	CASSLDRGYTYEQYF	TGTGCCAGCAGCTTAGATCGGGGCTACACCTACGAGCAGTACTTC
TRBV27	TRBJ2-1	NA	few	18	CASSPHGEGSLLYNEQFF	TGTGCCAGCAGTCCCCACGGTGAAGGGAGCTTGCTTTACAATGAGCAGTTCTTC
TRBV7-8	TRBJ2-5	NA	NA	14	CASSLAGGWVTQYF	TGTGCCAGCAGCTTAGCAGGCGGGTGGGTTACCCAGTACTTC
TRBV6-4	TRBJ1-2	TRBD1	NA	21	CASSDLGVITGGSWYADSYTF	TGTGCCAGCAGTGACCTCGGAGTGATAACAGGGGGCTCGTGGTATGCCGACAGCTACACCTTC
TRBV6-5	TRBJ2-7	TRBD1	few	15	CASSLNRGRAYEQYF	TGTGCCAGCAGTTTAAACAGGGGTAGGGCCTACGAGCAGTACTTC
TRBV15	TRBJ2-1	NA	few	13	CATSLVSYNEQFF	TGTGCCACCAGCCTCGTCTCCTACAATGAGCAGTTCTTC
TRBV6-2/TRBV6-3	TRBJ2-6	TRBD1	NA	19	CASSYPLWTGSSGANVPTF	TGTGCCAGCAGTTACCCGCTTTGGACAGGTAGCTCTGGGGCCAACGTCCCGACTTTC
TRBV20-1	TRBJ2-7	NA	few	13	CSASRALDYEQYF	TGCAGTGCTAGTCGAGCACTTGACTACGAGCAGTACTTC
TRBV12-3/TRBV12-4	TRBJ1-1	NA	NA	17	CASRPRKGLRPNTEAFF	TGTGCCAGCAGACCTCGTAAGGGTTTGAGGCCGAACACTGAAGCTTTCTTT
TRBV27	TRBJ2-5	NA	few	13	CASSSDLEETQYF	TGTGCCAGCAGTTCCGACTTAGAAGAGACCCAGTACTTC